The 2 T cell receptor beta chains below all came from one sample that was sequenced in a study of blood T cell repertoires in COVID-19. Produced via immunoSEQ multiplex PCR; TCRdb's table is partial and in-frame only. The table includes about 370,000 clones, 75% to 90% detected once. The specimen was PBMCs or T cells enriched from blood (not recorded which). The receptors stem from a man younger than 30 who had recovered from COVID-19.

The gene calls are TRBV11-2 and TRBJ2-5; no clear D. V was clipped by 4 bases and J by 4 bases, with 19 bases between them. The germline V gene has CDR1 SGHAT and CDR2 FQNNGV. The CDR3 length is 16 residues. CDR3 coding DNA: TGTGCCAGCAGCTGGCCCCGGCTAGAAGAAGGAGAGACCCAGTACTTC. Its translation: CASSWPRLEEGETQYF.

The CDR3 loop is CASSVPSGDTDTQYF. DNA of the CDR3: TGTGCCAGCAGCGTGCCTAGCGGGGACACAGATACGCAGTATTTT. The V and J genes are TRBV7-9 and TRBJ2-3; 9 bases are shared with TRBD2. There are 15 residues in the CDR3. The V gene end was trimmed by 5 bases and the J gene end by 2 bases; junction bases not matched to a gene: 5. In germline, CDR1 is SEHNR, CDR2 FQNEAQ (reference sequence).